These T cell receptor beta chains were read from a single sample in a study of T cell responses to AZD1222 COVID-19 vaccine. Clones were read by immunoSEQ multiplex PCR, and TCRdb kept only the in-frame ones, dropping some. The sample carries roughly 140,000 clones, about 87% recorded once. The source was peripheral blood, collected on day 0 of MenACWY control vaccination. Receptor source: an adult in good health. Each CDR3 is given with its conserved first and last residue. D genes are given only for firm matches. Clone size appears in some rows only: once, few, many, or a class for an expanded clone.

size: NA
D: NA
J: TRBJ2-7
V: TRBV7-2
CDR3: CASSLMASNEQYF
DNA: TGTGCCAGCAGCCTCATGGCTAGTAACGAGCAGTACTTC

size: once
D: NA
J: TRBJ2-1
V: TRBV3-1/TRBV3-2
CDR3: CASRRYNEQFF
DNA: TGTGCCTCACGCCGTTACAATGAGCAGTTCTTC

size: once
D: NA
J: TRBJ1-5
V: TRBV6-1
CDR3: CASSEDLNQPQHF
DNA: TGTGCCAGCAGTGAAGACCTAAATCAGCCCCAGCATTTT

size: NA
D: NA
J: TRBJ1-1
V: TRBV19
CDR3: CASSMYSGLNTEAFF
DNA: TGTGCCAGTAGTATGTATTCGGGCCTGAACACTGAAGCTTTCTTT

size: NA
D: TRBD1
J: TRBJ1-1
V: TRBV14
CDR3: CASSPSGTGTAFF
DNA: TGTGCCAGCAGCCCATCCGGGACAGGGACGGCTTTCTTT

size: NA
D: NA
J: TRBJ1-5
V: TRBV10-3
CDR3: CAISEGGSSNQPQHF
DNA: TGTGCCATCAGTGAAGGGGGAAGCAGCAATCAGCCCCAGCATTTT

size: NA
D: NA
J: TRBJ1-1
V: TRBV6-1
CDR3: CASSVSLQGRNTEAFF
DNA: TGTGCCAGCAGTGTATCCCTCCAGGGGAGGAACACTGAAGCTTTCTTT

size: NA
D: NA
J: TRBJ2-7
V: TRBV7-8
CDR3: CASRATGEGYEQYF
DNA: TGTGCCAGCAGAGCAACAGGGGAGGGCTACGAGCAGTACTTC

size: NA
D: NA
J: TRBJ2-6
V: TRBV28
CDR3: CASTTIGGTGANVLTF
DNA: TGTGCCAGCACCACCATCGGGGGAACTGGGGCCAACGTCCTGACTTTC

size: NA
D: TRBD1
J: TRBJ2-5
V: TRBV9
CDR3: CASSAFGTGKTQYF
DNA: TGTGCCAGCAGCGCTTTTGGGACAGGGAAGACCCAGTACTTC

size: NA
D: NA
J: TRBJ2-7
V: TRBV30
CDR3: CAWSTGASYEQYF
DNA: TGTGCCTGGAGTACGGGGGCCTCCTACGAGCAGTACTTC

size: NA
D: NA
J: TRBJ1-1
V: TRBV4-1
CDR3: CASSQEGRSATEAFF
DNA: TGCGCCAGCAGCCAAGAGGGCAGATCAGCTACTGAAGCTTTCTTT

size: NA
D: NA
J: TRBJ1-6
V: TRBV13
CDR3: CASSRGSNSPLHF
DNA: TGTGCCAGCAGTAGGGGCTCGAATTCACCCCTCCACTTT

size: NA
D: NA
J: TRBJ2-7
V: TRBV30
CDR3: CAWSAGLTEQYF
DNA: TGTGCCTGGAGTGCGGGTCTGACCGAGCAGTACTTC

size: NA
D: NA
J: TRBJ1-3
V: TRBV14
CDR3: CASSQIDRPGNTIYF
DNA: TGTGCCAGCAGCCAAATAGACAGACCTGGAAACACCATATATTTT

size: NA
D: NA
J: TRBJ2-3
V: TRBV7-2
CDR3: CASSFMSDTQYF
DNA: TGTGCCAGCAGCTTCATGTCAGATACGCAGTATTTT

size: NA
D: TRBD1
J: TRBJ1-1
V: TRBV10-3
CDR3: CAISSTGPGTEAFF
DNA: TGTGCCATCAGCTCGACAGGGCCGGGCACTGAAGCTTTCTTT

size: NA
D: NA
J: TRBJ1-1
V: TRBV29-1
CDR3: CSVRQSDGNTEAFF
DNA: TGCAGCGTTAGGCAAAGCGACGGGAACACTGAAGCTTTCTTT

size: NA
D: NA
J: TRBJ2-2
V: TRBV11-3
CDR3: CASSSQGPNTGELFF
DNA: TGTGCCAGCAGCTCACAGGGACCGAACACCGGGGAGCTGTTTTTT

size: NA
D: NA
J: TRBJ2-7
V: TRBV11-3
CDR3: CASSSILNGHEQYF
DNA: TGTGCCAGCAGCTCAATCCTGAATGGCCACGAGCAGTACTTC

size: few
D: NA
J: TRBJ1-1
V: TRBV7-3
CDR3: CASSLFYDTEAFF
DNA: TGTGCCAGCAGCTTATTTTATGACACTGAAGCTTTCTTT

size: NA
D: TRBD1
J: TRBJ2-4
V: TRBV5-1
CDR3: CASSPWTGEKNIQYF
DNA: TGCGCCAGCAGCCCCTGGACAGGGGAAAAAAACATTCAGTACTTC

size: NA
D: NA
J: TRBJ2-2
V: TRBV2
CDR3: CASSLAATGELFF
DNA: TGTGCCAGCAGTTTAGCGGCCACCGGGGAGCTGTTTTTT

size: few
D: TRBD1
J: TRBJ2-7
V: TRBV10-1
CDR3: CASSEGPGQGLEQYF
DNA: TGCGCCAGCAGCGAGGGCCCGGGACAGGGGCTCGAGCAGTACTTC

size: NA
D: NA
J: TRBJ2-5
V: TRBV5-4
CDR3: CASSLEGDGQETQYF
DNA: TGTGCCAGCAGCTTGGAAGGGGACGGACAAGAGACCCAGTACTTC

size: NA
D: NA
J: TRBJ1-1
V: TRBV5-4
CDR3: CASSTMGVYGTEAFF
DNA: TGTGCCAGCAGCACGATGGGGGTGTATGGCACTGAAGCTTTCTTT

size: NA
D: TRBD2
J: TRBJ2-3
V: TRBV11-2
CDR3: CASSSRAGTSVTDTQYF
DNA: TGTGCCAGCAGCTCCCGAGCCGGGACTAGCGTTACAGATACGCAGTATTTT

size: NA
D: NA
J: TRBJ2-3
V: TRBV6-2/TRBV6-3
CDR3: CASSDKGQHNTDTQYF
DNA: TGTGCCAGCAGCGATAAAGGACAGCATAACACAGATACGCAGTATTTT

size: NA
D: NA
J: TRBJ1-5
V: TRBV5-1
CDR3: CASSPEGQPQHF
DNA: TGCGCCAGCAGCCCGGAAGGTCAGCCCCAGCATTTT

size: once
D: NA
J: TRBJ1-2
V: TRBV4-3
CDR3: CASSQDRGVGYTF
DNA: TGCGCCAGCAGCCAAGATCGGGGCGTTGGCTACACCTTC